This T cell receptor (beta chain) was identified in a study of cytomegalovirus exposure and HLA in healthy donors. Germline V gene data show CDR1 as SEHNR and CDR2 as FQNEAQ (reference sequence). Trimming pared 2 bases from V and 2 bases from J, leaving 9 bases between. This CDR3 has 14 amino acids. Study outcomes and limitations: A few V segments could not be told apart, such as TRBV6-2 and TRBV6-3, and were left out. Most CMV-associated TCR beta chains were later found to appear HLA-restricted. As a later analysis showed, a missense DCLRE1C variant was linked to trimming of TCR beta V- and J-genes. Earlier analysis yielded a pattern in which most TCR beta V segments were productive about 87% or about 30% of the time.

For this clone: Its antigen is not known.

The PCR ran on 60 Vbeta and 13 Jbeta primers. Profiled with immunoSEQ multiplex PCR; TCRdb holds only in-frame clones, not every one. The sample contains approximately 110,000 clones, more than 65% of which appear only once. The chain has TRBV7-9 and TRBJ1-1; TRBD1 is a possible D gene (6 bases). This clonotype originated in a woman in her sixties in good health and CMV-seropositive. The specimen was PBMCs. The CDR3 sequence: CASSLLGANTEAFF. CDR3 sequence (DNA): TGTGCCAGCAGCTTATTGGGGGCCAACACTGAAGCTTTCTTT.